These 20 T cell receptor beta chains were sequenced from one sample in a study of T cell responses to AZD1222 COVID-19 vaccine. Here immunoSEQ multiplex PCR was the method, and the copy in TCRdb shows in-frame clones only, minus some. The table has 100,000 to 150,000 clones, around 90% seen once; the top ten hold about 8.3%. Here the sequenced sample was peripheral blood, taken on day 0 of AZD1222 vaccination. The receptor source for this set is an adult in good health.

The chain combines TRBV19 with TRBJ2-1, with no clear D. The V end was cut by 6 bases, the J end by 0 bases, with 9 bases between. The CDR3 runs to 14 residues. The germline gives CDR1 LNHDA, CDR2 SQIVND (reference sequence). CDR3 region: CASRRTSSYNEQFF. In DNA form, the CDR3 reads TGTGCCAGTAGGCGCACGAGCTCCTACAATGAGCAGTTCTTC.

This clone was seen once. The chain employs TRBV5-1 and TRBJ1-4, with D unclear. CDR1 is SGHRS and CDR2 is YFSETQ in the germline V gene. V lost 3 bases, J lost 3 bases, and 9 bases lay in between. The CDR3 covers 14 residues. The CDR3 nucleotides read TGCGCCAGCAGCTCCCGCGGCCCTAATGAAAAACTGTTTTTT. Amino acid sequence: CASSSRGPNEKLFF.

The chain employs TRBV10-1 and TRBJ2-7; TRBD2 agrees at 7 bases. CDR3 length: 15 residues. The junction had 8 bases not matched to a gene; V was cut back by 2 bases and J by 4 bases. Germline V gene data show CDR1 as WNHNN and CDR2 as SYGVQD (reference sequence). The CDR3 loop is CASSENGGSGYEQYF. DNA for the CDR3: TGCGCCAGCAGTGAGAATGGCGGGAGTGGGTACGAGCAGTACTTC.

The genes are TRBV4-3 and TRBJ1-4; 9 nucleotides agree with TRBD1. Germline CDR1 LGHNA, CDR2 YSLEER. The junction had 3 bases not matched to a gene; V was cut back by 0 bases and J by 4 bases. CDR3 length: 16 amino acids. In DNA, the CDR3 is TGCGCCAGCAGCCAAGATCCGACAGGGGGTAATGAAAAACTGTTTTTT. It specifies CASSQDPTGGNEKLFF.

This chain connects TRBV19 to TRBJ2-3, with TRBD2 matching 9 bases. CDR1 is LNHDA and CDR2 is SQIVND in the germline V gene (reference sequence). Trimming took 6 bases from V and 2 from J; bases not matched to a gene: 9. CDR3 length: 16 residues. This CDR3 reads CASRLTGTSLTDTQYF. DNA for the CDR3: TGTGCCAGTAGGCTAACCGGGACTAGCCTCACAGATACGCAGTATTTT.

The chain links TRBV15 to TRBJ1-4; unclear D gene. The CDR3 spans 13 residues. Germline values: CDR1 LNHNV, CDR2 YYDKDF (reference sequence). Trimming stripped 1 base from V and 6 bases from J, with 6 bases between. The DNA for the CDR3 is TGTGCCACCAGCAGAGGCTTTTATGAAAAACTGTTTTTT. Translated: CATSRGFYEKLFF.

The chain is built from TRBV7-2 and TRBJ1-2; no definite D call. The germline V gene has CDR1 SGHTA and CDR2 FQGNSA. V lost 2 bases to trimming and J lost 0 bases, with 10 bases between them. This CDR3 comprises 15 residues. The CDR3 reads CASSLIHTSNYGYTF. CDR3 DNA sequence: TGTGCCAGCAGCTTAATCCACACCTCTAACTATGGCTACACCTTC.

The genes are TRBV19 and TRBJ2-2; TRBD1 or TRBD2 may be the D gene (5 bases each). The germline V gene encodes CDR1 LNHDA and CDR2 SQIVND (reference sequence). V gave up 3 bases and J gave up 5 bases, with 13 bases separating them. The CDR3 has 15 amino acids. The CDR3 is CASSIVRGGTGELFF. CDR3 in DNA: TGTGCCAGTAGTATTGTAAGGGGCGGGACCGGGGAGCTGTTTTTT.

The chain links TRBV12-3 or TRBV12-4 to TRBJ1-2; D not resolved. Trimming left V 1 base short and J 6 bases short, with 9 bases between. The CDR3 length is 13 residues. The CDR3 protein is CASSLVQRDGYTF. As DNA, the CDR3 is TGTGCCAGCAGTTTAGTACAGCGTGATGGCTACACCTTC.

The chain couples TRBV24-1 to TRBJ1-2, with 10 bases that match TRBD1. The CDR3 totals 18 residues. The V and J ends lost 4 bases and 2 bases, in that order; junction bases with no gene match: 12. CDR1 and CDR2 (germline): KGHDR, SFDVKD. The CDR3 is CATSDPAGTGDHNYGYTF. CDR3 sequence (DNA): TGTGCCACCAGTGACCCCGCGGGGACAGGGGACCACAACTATGGCTACACCTTC.

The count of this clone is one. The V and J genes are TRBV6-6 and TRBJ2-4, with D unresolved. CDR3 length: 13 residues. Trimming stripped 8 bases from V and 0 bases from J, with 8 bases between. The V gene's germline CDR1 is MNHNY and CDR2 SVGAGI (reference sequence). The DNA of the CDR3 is TGTGCCAGCCTGGACCTAGCCAAAAACATTCAGTACTTC. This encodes CASLDLAKNIQYF.

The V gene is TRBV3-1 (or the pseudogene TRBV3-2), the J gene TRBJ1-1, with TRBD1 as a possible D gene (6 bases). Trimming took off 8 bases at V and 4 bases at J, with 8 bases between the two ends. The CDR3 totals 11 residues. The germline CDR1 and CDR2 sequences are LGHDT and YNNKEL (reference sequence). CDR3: CASGGGTEAFF. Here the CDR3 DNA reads TGTGCCAGCGGAGGGGGCACTGAAGCTTTCTTT.

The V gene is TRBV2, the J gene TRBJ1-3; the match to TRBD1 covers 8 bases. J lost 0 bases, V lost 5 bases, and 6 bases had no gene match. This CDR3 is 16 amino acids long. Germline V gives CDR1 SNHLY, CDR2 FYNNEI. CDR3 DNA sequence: TGTGCCAGCAGTCTTGACAGGGGAAGCTCTGGAAACACCATATATTTT. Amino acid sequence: CASSLDRGSSGNTIYF.

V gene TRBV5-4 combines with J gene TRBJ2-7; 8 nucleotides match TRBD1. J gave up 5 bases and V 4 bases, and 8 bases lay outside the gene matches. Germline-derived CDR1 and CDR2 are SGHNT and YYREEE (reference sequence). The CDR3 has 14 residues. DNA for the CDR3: TGTGCCAGCAGCGTTCGCAGGGGGCTCGACGAGCAGTACTTC. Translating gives CASSVRRGLDEQYF.

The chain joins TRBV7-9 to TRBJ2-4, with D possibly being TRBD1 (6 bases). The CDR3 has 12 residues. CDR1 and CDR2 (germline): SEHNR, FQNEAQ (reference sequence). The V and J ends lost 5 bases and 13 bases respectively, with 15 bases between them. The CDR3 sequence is CASSRQDRWQYF. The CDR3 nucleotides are TGTGCCAGCAGCCGACAGGACAGATGGCAGTACTTC.

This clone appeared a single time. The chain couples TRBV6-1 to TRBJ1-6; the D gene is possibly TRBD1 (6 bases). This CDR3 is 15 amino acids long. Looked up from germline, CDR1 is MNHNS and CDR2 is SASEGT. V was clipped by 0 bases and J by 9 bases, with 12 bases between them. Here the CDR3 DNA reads TGTGCCAGCAGTGAAGCCCAGGGACAAGGTTCACCCCTCCACTTT. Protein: CASSEAQGQGSPLHF.

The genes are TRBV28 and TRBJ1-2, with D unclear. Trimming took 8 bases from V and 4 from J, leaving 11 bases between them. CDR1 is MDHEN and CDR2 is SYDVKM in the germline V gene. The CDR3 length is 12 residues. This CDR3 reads CASGTQVYGYTF. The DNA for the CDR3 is TGTGCCAGCGGAACCCAGGTCTATGGCTACACCTTC.

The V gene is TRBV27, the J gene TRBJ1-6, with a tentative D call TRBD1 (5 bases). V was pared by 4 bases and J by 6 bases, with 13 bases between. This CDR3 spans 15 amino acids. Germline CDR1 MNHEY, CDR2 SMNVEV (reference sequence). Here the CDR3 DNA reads TGTGCCAGCAGTTCCTTCGGGGGTACTAATTCACCCCTCCACTTT. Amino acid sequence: CASSSFGGTNSPLHF.

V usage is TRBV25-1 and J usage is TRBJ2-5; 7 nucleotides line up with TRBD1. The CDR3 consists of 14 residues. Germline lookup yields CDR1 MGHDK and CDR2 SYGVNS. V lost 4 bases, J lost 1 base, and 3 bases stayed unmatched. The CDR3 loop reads CASSVQGSQETQYF. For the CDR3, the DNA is TGTGCCAGCAGTGTACAGGGGTCCCAAGAGACCCAGTACTTC.

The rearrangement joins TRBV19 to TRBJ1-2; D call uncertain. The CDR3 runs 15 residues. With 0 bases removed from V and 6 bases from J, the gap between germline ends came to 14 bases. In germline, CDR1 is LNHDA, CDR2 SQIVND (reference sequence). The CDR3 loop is CASSIDRRGLDGYTF. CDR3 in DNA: TGTGCCAGTAGTATAGATCGGAGAGGGCTCGATGGCTACACCTTC. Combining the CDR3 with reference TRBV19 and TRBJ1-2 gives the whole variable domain DGGITQSPKYLFRKEGQNVTLSCEQNLNHDAMYWYRQDPGQGLRLIYYSQIVNDFQKGDIAEGYSVSREKKESFPLTVTSAQKNPTAFYLCASSIDRRGLDGYTFGSGTRLTVV.